This entry is about one T cell receptor (beta chain). Arm-PCR of CDR3 regions and iRepertoire HTBI primers were the basis on which TCR beta libraries were built. TCRdb processed the multiplex PCR reads anew with MiXCR; each CDR3 protein has one entry. This table holds about half a million distinct CDR3 sequences, approximately 12% found once. Germline values: CDR1 SGHTA, CDR2 FQGNSA. CDR3 size: 17 residues. V shed 1 base and J shed 5 bases, with 18 bases lying between them. This record comes from a study of regulatory T cells in long-lasting Graves disease. The time point was: newly diagnosed GD, antithyroid drugs for less than 3 months. Scientists built the TCR library using RNA that was extracted from PBMCs. The sample also formed part of further work on T cells in Graves' hyperthyroidism and ophthalmopathy.

Sequencing was performed on peripheral blood mononuclear cells (PBMCs), taken at new diagnosis, from a patient treated with antithyroid drugs. The chain joins TRBV7-2 to TRBJ2-1; TRBD2 might be the D (5 bases). This TCR was sampled from a woman aged 30 to 39 with Graves disease. The DNA for the CDR3 is TGTGCCAGCAGCTTAGAATGGTGGGAGCGAGGGAACAATGAGCAGTTCTTC. It encodes CASSLEWWERGNNEQFF.